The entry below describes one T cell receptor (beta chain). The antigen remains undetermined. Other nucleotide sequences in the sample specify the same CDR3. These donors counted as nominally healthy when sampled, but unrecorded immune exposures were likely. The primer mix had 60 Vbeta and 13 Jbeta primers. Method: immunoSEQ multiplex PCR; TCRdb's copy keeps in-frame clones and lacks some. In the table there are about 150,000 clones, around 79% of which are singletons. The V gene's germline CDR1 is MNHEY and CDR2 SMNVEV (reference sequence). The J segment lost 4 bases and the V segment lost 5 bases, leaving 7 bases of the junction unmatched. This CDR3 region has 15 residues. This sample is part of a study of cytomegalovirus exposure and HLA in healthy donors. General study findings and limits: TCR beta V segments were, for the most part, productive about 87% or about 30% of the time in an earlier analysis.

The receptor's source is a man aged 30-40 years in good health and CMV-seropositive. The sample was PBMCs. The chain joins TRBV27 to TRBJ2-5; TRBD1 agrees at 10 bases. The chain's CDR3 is CASSHRDRGRETQYF. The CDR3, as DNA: TGTGCCAGCAGTCACCGGGACAGGGGAAGAGAGACCCAGTACTTC.